These T cell receptor beta chains were read from a single sample in a study of blood T cell repertoires in COVID-19. Method: immunoSEQ multiplex PCR; TCRdb's copy keeps in-frame clones and lacks some. The sample lists 200,000 to 300,000 clones; 80% to 90% were seen once. The sequenced material came from peripheral blood. The source is a woman between 50 and 59 years old with acute or convalescent COVID-19. Each CDR3 is given with its conserved first and last residue. The D gene is left open where the match is weak. Clone size is shown for a subset of rows, as once, few, many or a class of expanded clone.

size: NA
D: TRBD2
V: TRBV18
J: TRBJ2-3
CDR3: CASSLPGLSTDTQYF
DNA: TGTGCCAGCTCACTACCGGGACTAAGCACAGATACGCAGTATTTT

size: NA
D: TRBD2
V: TRBV28
J: TRBJ2-1
CDR3: CASIHSGLFYNEQFF
DNA: TGTGCCAGCATCCATAGCGGGCTATTCTACAATGAGCAGTTCTTC

size: NA
D: TRBD2
V: TRBV28
J: TRBJ2-7
CDR3: CASSPPPGAGVYEQYF
DNA: TGTGCCAGCAGTCCACCCCCCGGTGCGGGAGTATACGAGCAGTACTTC

size: NA
D: TRBD1
V: TRBV30
J: TRBJ1-3
CDR3: CAWSQGAHVSGNTIYF
DNA: TGTGCCTGGAGTCAGGGGGCCCACGTCTCTGGAAACACCATATATTTT

size: NA
D: NA
V: TRBV7-3
J: TRBJ2-1
CDR3: CASSLHSYNEQFF
DNA: TGTGCCAGCAGCTTACACTCCTACAATGAGCAGTTCTTC

size: NA
D: NA
V: TRBV5-1
J: TRBJ1-1
CDR3: CASSPGMGTEAFF
DNA: TGCGCCAGCAGCCCAGGGATGGGCACTGAAGCTTTCTTT

size: NA
D: TRBD1
V: TRBV25-1
J: TRBJ1-6
CDR3: CASSTDRGYSPLHF
DNA: TGTGCCAGCAGTACCGACAGGGGTTATTCACCCCTCCACTTT

size: NA
D: NA
V: TRBV7-3
J: TRBJ1-1
CDR3: CASSLAGTSTEAFF
DNA: TGTGCCAGCAGCTTGGCCGGGACAAGCACTGAAGCTTTCTTT

size: NA
D: TRBD2
V: TRBV18
J: TRBJ2-7
CDR3: CASSPWASGSGYEQYF
DNA: TGTGCCAGCTCACCATGGGCTAGCGGGAGCGGCTACGAGCAGTACTTC

size: NA
D: TRBD1
V: TRBV6-6
J: TRBJ1-5
CDR3: CASSYAGQTNQPQHF
DNA: TGTGCCAGCAGTTACGCGGGACAGACCAATCAGCCCCAGCATTTT

size: NA
D: TRBD1
V: TRBV15
J: TRBJ1-2
CDR3: CATSRDTGQSYTF
DNA: TGTGCCACCAGCAGAGATACGGGACAGAGCTACACCTTC

size: NA
D: TRBD2
V: TRBV6-5
J: TRBJ2-7
CDR3: CASSYSMGTSGKQYF
DNA: TGTGCCAGCAGTTACTCGATGGGGACTAGCGGCAAGCAGTACTTC

size: NA
D: NA
V: TRBV28
J: TRBJ1-6
CDR3: CASSFGTSIRSPLHF
DNA: TGTGCCAGCAGTTTCGGGACATCAATCCGATCACCCCTCCACTTT

size: NA
D: TRBD2
V: TRBV7-2
J: TRBJ2-3
CDR3: CASSFSGRADTQYF
DNA: TGTGCCAGCAGCTTTAGCGGGAGGGCAGATACGCAGTATTTT

size: NA
D: TRBD1
V: TRBV7-3
J: TRBJ1-1
CDR3: CASTNATGGAFF
DNA: TGTGCCAGCACCAACGCCACAGGGGGAGCTTTCTTT

size: NA
D: NA
V: TRBV7-9
J: TRBJ2-5
CDR3: CASSVLAVETQYF
DNA: TGTGCCAGCAGCGTACTAGCTGTTGAGACCCAGTACTTC

size: NA
D: NA
V: TRBV10-3
J: TRBJ2-7
CDR3: CAISDQLYRDHEQYF
DNA: TGTGCCATCAGTGACCAACTTTACAGGGACCACGAGCAGTACTTC

size: NA
D: NA
V: TRBV9
J: TRBJ2-7
CDR3: CASSVGLGDTDYEQYF
DNA: TGTGCCAGCAGCGTAGGCTTGGGGGACACCGACTACGAGCAGTACTTC

size: NA
D: NA
V: TRBV18
J: TRBJ2-3
CDR3: CASSPPAVMTDTQYF
DNA: TGTGCCAGCTCACCTCCAGCGGTGATGACAGATACGCAGTATTTT

size: once
D: TRBD2
V: TRBV11-1
J: TRBJ2-3
CDR3: CASSSRGVTDTQYF
DNA: TGTGCCAGCAGCTCCCGGGGGGTAACAGATACGCAGTATTTT

size: NA
D: NA
V: TRBV28
J: TRBJ1-5
CDR3: CASSLISGNQPQHF
DNA: TGTGCCAGCAGTTTAATCTCTGGCAATCAGCCCCAGCATTTT

size: NA
D: TRBD1
V: TRBV7-8
J: TRBJ1-1
CDR3: CASSGKAGGPFMNTEAFF
DNA: TGTGCCAGCAGCGGCAAGGCAGGGGGACCATTCATGAACACTGAAGCTTTCTTT

size: few
D: NA
V: TRBV6-5
J: TRBJ1-3
CDR3: CASSYSPRAGNTIYF
DNA: TGTGCCAGCAGTTACTCGCCCAGGGCGGGAAACACCATATATTTT

size: NA
D: TRBD2
V: TRBV28
J: TRBJ2-3
CDR3: CASSSLIAGGSDTQYF
DNA: TGTGCCAGCAGTTCGCTTATAGCGGGAGGGTCGGATACGCAGTATTTT

size: few
D: TRBD1
V: TRBV4-3
J: TRBJ1-3
CDR3: CASSLTGAGNTIYF
DNA: TGCGCCAGCAGCCTTACAGGGGCCGGAAACACCATATATTTT

size: NA
D: TRBD1
V: TRBV5-1
J: TRBJ2-6
CDR3: CASSSPGQGESGANVLTF
DNA: TGCGCCAGCAGCTCACCGGGACAGGGGGAGTCTGGGGCCAACGTCCTGACTTTC

size: NA
D: NA
V: TRBV4-2
J: TRBJ1-2
CDR3: CASSQGTANRLDYGYTF
DNA: TGTGCCAGCAGCCAAGGGACAGCAAACCGATTAGACTATGGCTACACCTTC

size: NA
D: NA
V: TRBV28
J: TRBJ2-7
CDR3: CASSLFQGSYEQYF
DNA: TGTGCCAGCAGTTTATTCCAGGGCTCCTACGAGCAGTACTTC

size: NA
D: TRBD1
V: TRBV2
J: TRBJ1-2
CDR3: CASRGTGWYGYTF
DNA: TGTGCCAGCAGAGGGACAGGGTGGTATGGCTACACCTTC

size: once
D: NA
V: TRBV3-1/TRBV3-2
J: TRBJ2-7
CDR3: CASSRRQVGAYEQYF
DNA: TGTGCCAGCAGCCGTAGACAGGTTGGCGCATACGAGCAGTACTTC

size: NA
D: NA
V: TRBV7-2
J: TRBJ2-5
CDR3: CASSFRGTGETQYF
DNA: TGTGCCAGCAGCTTCAGGGGAACGGGAGAGACCCAGTACTTC

size: NA
D: TRBD2
V: TRBV5-1
J: TRBJ2-3
CDR3: CASSLAGLAGTTDTQYF
DNA: TGCGCCAGCAGCTTGGCGGGACTAGCGGGAACTACAGATACGCAGTATTTT

size: NA
D: TRBD1
V: TRBV5-1
J: TRBJ2-3
CDR3: CASSLLDRISTDTQYF
DNA: TGCGCCAGCAGCTTGTTGGACAGGATTAGCACAGATACGCAGTATTTT

size: NA
D: NA
V: TRBV11-3
J: TRBJ2-1
CDR3: CASSLEAVGEQFF
DNA: TGTGCCAGCAGCTTGGAGGCAGTGGGGGAGCAGTTCTTC

size: once
D: TRBD2
V: TRBV28
J: TRBJ2-5
CDR3: CASSLRSLAGVRVTQYF
DNA: TGTGCCAGCAGTTTGCGGTCCCTAGCGGGAGTTAGAGTGACCCAGTACTTC

size: NA
D: TRBD2
V: TRBV9
J: TRBJ2-1
CDR3: CASSQSKLAGGPGEQFF
DNA: TGTGCCAGCAGCCAATCGAAACTAGCGGGAGGGCCCGGTGAGCAGTTCTTC

size: NA
D: NA
V: TRBV19
J: TRBJ2-5
CDR3: CATQPSGGFPYF
DNA: TGTGCCACCCAACCGTCTGGTGGCTTCCCGTACTTC

size: NA
D: TRBD2
V: TRBV2
J: TRBJ2-7
CDR3: CATLPLAASYEQYF
DNA: TGTGCCACCCTTCCACTAGCGGCATCCTACGAGCAGTACTTC

size: NA
D: TRBD1
V: TRBV6-5
J: TRBJ2-3
CDR3: CASSYWTGDTQYF
DNA: TGTGCCAGCAGTTATTGGACAGGCGATACGCAGTATTTT

size: few
D: NA
V: TRBV11-2
J: TRBJ2-7
CDR3: CASSLFVYEQYF
DNA: TGTGCCAGCAGCTTGTTCGTCTACGAGCAGTACTTC

size: NA
D: TRBD2
V: TRBV6-2/TRBV6-3
J: TRBJ2-4
CDR3: CASSYSWEGPQNIQYF
DNA: TGTGCCAGCAGTTACTCTTGGGAGGGCCCACAAAACATTCAGTACTTC

size: NA
D: NA
V: TRBV19
J: TRBJ2-2
CDR3: CASSIKGTGELFF
DNA: TGTGCCAGTAGTATAAAGGGGACCGGGGAGCTGTTTTTT

size: NA
D: NA
V: TRBV27
J: TRBJ1-2
CDR3: CASSPFDRHGYTF
DNA: TGTGCCAGCAGTCCATTCGACAGGCATGGCTACACCTTC

size: NA
D: TRBD1
V: TRBV18
J: TRBJ2-7
CDR3: CASSPDRDYEQYF
DNA: TGTGCCAGCTCACCGGACAGGGACTACGAGCAGTACTTC

size: NA
D: TRBD2
V: TRBV18
J: TRBJ2-5
CDR3: CASSPPGLAGETQYF
DNA: TGTGCCAGCTCACCACCGGGACTAGCGGGAGAGACCCAGTACTTC

size: few
D: NA
V: TRBV11-2
J: TRBJ2-2
CDR3: CASSLEAGGAGELFF
DNA: TGTGCCAGCAGCTTAGAGGCAGGTGGTGCCGGGGAGCTGTTTTTT

size: NA
D: TRBD2
V: TRBV28
J: TRBJ2-5
CDR3: CASSLGLAQGPKETQYF
DNA: TGTGCCAGCAGTTTAGGACTAGCGCAGGGGCCAAAAGAGACCCAGTACTTC

size: NA
D: TRBD2
V: TRBV5-1
J: TRBJ2-7
CDR3: CASSFGLAGEEQYF
DNA: TGCGCCAGCAGCTTCGGACTAGCGGGAGAAGAGCAGTACTTC

size: NA
D: TRBD1
V: TRBV13
J: TRBJ2-2
CDR3: CATRDRGDTGELFF
DNA: TGTGCCACCAGGGACAGGGGGGACACCGGGGAGCTGTTTTTT

size: NA
D: TRBD1
V: TRBV28
J: TRBJ2-7
CDR3: CASSSPSGTASLGEQYF
DNA: TGTGCCAGCAGTTCGCCTTCCGGGACAGCGTCCTTGGGGGAGCAGTACTTC

size: NA
D: NA
V: TRBV7-9
J: TRBJ2-7
CDR3: CASSPRQRDSSYEQYF
DNA: TGTGCCAGCAGCCCCCGACAGAGAGACAGCTCCTACGAGCAGTACTTC

size: few
D: TRBD2
V: TRBV7-2
J: TRBJ2-5
CDR3: CASSLGLAGEETQYF
DNA: TGTGCCAGCAGCTTGGGACTAGCGGGAGAAGAGACCCAGTACTTC

size: NA
D: NA
V: TRBV19
J: TRBJ2-7
CDR3: CASSMRGISYEQYF
DNA: TGTGCCAGTAGTATGAGGGGGATCTCCTACGAGCAGTACTTC

size: NA
D: TRBD1
V: TRBV7-8
J: TRBJ1-3
CDR3: CASSLDRGTGNTIYF
DNA: TGTGCCAGCAGCTTAGACAGGGGAACTGGAAACACCATATATTTT

size: NA
D: TRBD2
V: TRBV13
J: TRBJ2-3
CDR3: CASSSGLAGGTDTQYF
DNA: TGTGCCAGCAGCTCTGGACTAGCGGGTGGCACAGATACGCAGTATTTT

size: NA
D: NA
V: TRBV7-9
J: TRBJ1-1
CDR3: CASSLALGGMNTEAFF
DNA: TGTGCCAGCAGCTTAGCTCTAGGGGGTATGAACACTGAAGCTTTCTTT

size: NA
D: NA
V: TRBV9
J: TRBJ1-2
CDR3: CASSVGADNYGYTF
DNA: TGTGCCAGCAGCGTAGGGGCAGATAACTATGGCTACACCTTC

size: NA
D: NA
V: TRBV11-3
J: TRBJ2-7
CDR3: CASSLNSGSYEQYF
DNA: TGTGCCAGCAGCTTAAACTCAGGCTCCTACGAGCAGTACTTC